Listed here are 26 T cell receptor beta chains from one sample, sequenced in a study of cytomegalovirus exposure and HLA in healthy donors. Primers for the PCR totalled 60 Vbeta and 13 Jbeta. Produced via immunoSEQ multiplex PCR; TCRdb's table is partial and in-frame only. The sample lists more than 70,000 clones, about 80% occurring once. The specimen was PBMCs. The receptors were gathered from a man aged 25 to 45 in good health and CMV-seropositive.

The chain is built from TRBV5-1 and TRBJ1-1; 9 bases align to TRBD1. Germline loops: CDR1 SGHRS, CDR2 YFSETQ. The CDR3 sequence is 16 residues long. V lost 3 bases, J lost 3 bases, and 9 bases stayed unmatched. The CDR3 here is CASSYLWTGADTEAFF. CDR3 coding DNA: TGCGCCAGCAGCTACCTATGGACAGGGGCGGACACTGAAGCTTTCTTT.

The rearrangement links TRBV9 to TRBJ2-1, with 9 nucleotides matching TRBD2. J gave up 9 bases and V 3 bases, and 13 bases lay outside the gene matches. The CDR3 spans 16 residues. Germline assignment: CDR1 SGDLS and CDR2 YYNGEE. This chain's CDR3 is CASSGGRGGRAGEQFF. The CDR3 DNA is TGTGCCAGCAGCGGGGGTCGGGGCGGGAGGGCCGGTGAGCAGTTCTTC.

Only a few counts were recorded for this clone. The chain combines TRBV6-6 with TRBJ1-5, with TRBD1 identical over 9 bases. J lost 5 bases, V lost 6 bases, and 5 bases had no gene match. This CDR3 is 14 amino acids long. Germline CDR1 MNHNY, CDR2 SVGAGI (reference sequence). The DNA for the CDR3 is TGTGCCAGCAGGGGGACAGGGTCAGATCAGCCCCAGCATTTT. This translates into CASRGTGSDQPQHF.

This rearrangement joins TRBV7-9 to TRBJ2-7; no definite D call. Trimming shortened V by 4 bases and J by 4 bases, and 11 bases separated the two germline ends. CDR3 length equals 13 residues. Germline V lookup: CDR1 SEHNR, CDR2 FQNEAQ (reference sequence). The DNA of the CDR3 is TGTGCCAGCAGCTCGGCCAGACAATACGAGCAGTACTTC. This translates into CASSSARQYEQYF.

This chain connects TRBV30 to TRBJ1-2; D ambiguous. V lost 7 bases and J 5 bases, leaving 20 bases between the germline ends. Germline CDR1 is GTSNPN and CDR2 is SVGIG (reference sequence). The CDR3 contains 14 residues. The CDR3, as DNA: TGTGCCTTGACTAAGGGAGGCTGGATGTATGGCTACACCTTC. It is translated as CALTKGGWMYGYTF.

V usage is TRBV5-6 and J usage is TRBJ2-7; TRBD2 aligns across 7 bases. After removal of 0 bases from V and 9 bases from J, the junction contained 12 bases not matched to a gene. The CDR3 extends over 15 amino acids. From germline, CDR1 is SGHDT and CDR2 YYEEEE. CDR3 sequence: CASSLGAGPLGVQYF. CDR3 nucleotide sequence: TGTGCCAGCAGCTTGGGAGCGGGGCCCCTCGGGGTGCAGTACTTC.

J is TRBJ2-3 and V is TRBV19; 10 bases map to TRBD2. The V gene's germline CDR1 is LNHDA and CDR2 SQIVND (reference sequence). V gave up 8 bases and J gave up 2 bases; unmatched junction bases: 4. The CDR3 sequence is 14 residues long. CDR3 in DNA: TGTGCCAGTCAAACTAGCGGGGACACAGATACGCAGTATTTT. Its translation is CASQTSGDTDTQYF. Combining the CDR3 with reference TRBV19 and TRBJ2-3 gives the whole variable domain DGGITQSPKYLFRKEGQNVTLSCEQNLNHDAMYWYRQDPGQGLRLIYYSQIVNDFQKGDIAEGYSVSREKKESFPLTVTSAQKNPTAFYLCASQTSGDTDTQYFGPGTRLTVL.

V and J are TRBV9 and TRBJ2-7; D is perhaps TRBD2 (6 bases). The CDR3 loop spans 13 amino acids. The V and J ends lost 3 bases and 3 bases respectively, with 10 bases between them. Per the germline V gene, CDR1 is SGDLS and CDR2 is YYNGEE. CDR3 DNA: TGTGCCAGCAGCGCGGGACTTAGCTACGAGCAGTACTTC. Protein sequence: CASSAGLSYEQYF. Variable domain in full (rest from reference TRBV9 and TRBJ2-7): DSGVTQTPKHLITATGQRVTLRCSPRSGDLSVYWYQQSLDQGLQFLIQYYNGEERAKGNILERFSAQQFPDLHSELNLSSLELGDSALYFCASSAGLSYEQYFGPGTRLTVT.

V gene TRBV7-9 combines with J gene TRBJ1-6; possible D gene TRBD1, 6 bases. CDR3 length: 12 residues. The germline V gene encodes CDR1 SEHNR and CDR2 FQNEAQ (reference sequence). V lost 5 bases and J 19 bases, leaving 18 bases between the germline ends. The chain's CDR3 is CASSVADSLTHF. In DNA form, the CDR3 reads TGTGCCAGCAGCGTTGCGGACAGTCTAACACACTTT.

The chain combines TRBV9 with TRBJ1-1; 9 bases fit TRBD1. The CDR3 length is 16 residues. Trimming at V came to 0 bases and at J to 3 bases, leaving 6 bases not matched to a gene. Looked up from germline, CDR1 is SGDLS and CDR2 is YYNGEE. The CDR3 DNA sequence: TGTGCCAGCAGCGTAGGGTACAGGGGGCCGGACACTGAAGCTTTCTTT. It encodes CASSVGYRGPDTEAFF. Combining the CDR3 with reference TRBV9 and TRBJ1-1 gives the whole variable domain DSGVTQTPKHLITATGQRVTLRCSPRSGDLSVYWYQQSLDQGLQFLIQYYNGEERAKGNILERFSAQQFPDLHSELNLSSLELGDSALYFCASSVGYRGPDTEAFFGQGTRLTVV.

The rearrangement joins TRBV6-5 to TRBJ1-2, with D possibly matching TRBD1 (5 bases). Germline CDR1 MNHEY, CDR2 SVGAGI. Trimming cost V 0 bases and J 4 bases, with 9 bases left between them. The CDR3 is 14 residues long. In DNA, the CDR3 is TGTGCCAGCAGTTACTCGGGGGAGGCCTATGGCTACACCTTC. It translates to CASSYSGEAYGYTF.

This chain joins TRBV28 and TRBJ1-1; no reliable D call. The germline V gene has CDR1 MDHEN and CDR2 SYDVKM. The CDR3 is made up of 15 amino acids. V gave up 4 bases and J gave up 6 bases, with 18 bases separating them. In nucleotides, the CDR3 is TGTGCCAGCAGTTCCCTACGATCCCCGAAGCCTGAAGCTTTCTTT. This translates into CASSSLRSPKPEAFF.

The V and J genes are TRBV6-4 and TRBJ2-3; TRBD2 matches at 7 bases. The germline V gene has CDR1 MRHNA and CDR2 SNTAGT. Germline trimming cut 2 bases from V and 1 base from J; bases unmatched to any gene: 3. The CDR3 has 15 amino acids. CDR3 coding DNA: TGTGCCAGCAGTGACGGGGGGAGGGGCACAGATACGCAGTATTTT. Translated: CASSDGGRGTDTQYF.

This clone was seen once. This chain links TRBV5-1 with TRBJ2-3; 16 bases are a match to TRBD2. The CDR3 consists of 17 residues. V lost 4 bases and J lost 3; bases outside the gene matches: 5. Germline assignment: CDR1 SGHRS and CDR2 YFSETQ. The chain's CDR3 is CASSPGLAGGLTDTQYF. CDR3 DNA sequence: TGCGCCAGCAGCCCGGGACTAGCGGGGGGGCTGACAGATACGCAGTATTTT.

This clone was recorded a few times. The chain is built from TRBV15 and TRBJ1-4; possible D gene TRBD1, 6 bases. CDR3 length: 13 residues. Germline V lookup: CDR1 LNHNV, CDR2 YYDKDF (reference sequence). Trimming shortened V by 5 bases and J by 9 bases, and 13 bases separated the two germline ends. The CDR3 sequence: CATSVRGRKKLFF. The CDR3 region has the DNA TGTGCCACCAGCGTCAGGGGTAGGAAAAAACTGTTTTTT.

In its sample, this clone was seen many times. This rearrangement joins TRBV4-3 to TRBJ2-4; TRBD2 might be the D (7 bases). V was shortened by 1 base and J by 9 bases, with 19 bases between the two germline ends. The CDR3 is 16 residues long. The germline V gene encodes CDR1 LGHNA and CDR2 YSLEER. For the CDR3, the DNA is TGCGCCAGCAGCCAAGTAGGCGGCGGGGGCGGAGGCATTCAGTACTTC. Amino acids: CASSQVGGGGGGIQYF.

In its sample, this clone was seen a few times. The chain links TRBV10-2 to TRBJ1-4, with a tentative D call TRBD1 (6 bases). V was trimmed by 1 base and J by 8 bases, leaving 20 bases between them. Per the germline V gene, CDR1 is WSHSY and CDR2 is SAAADI. The CDR3 spans 17 residues. The CDR3 here is CASSEFISAGVDEKLFF. The DNA for the CDR3 is TGCGCCAGCAGTGAGTTCATCTCAGCAGGGGTGGACGAAAAACTGTTTTTT.

The genes are TRBV4-2 and TRBJ1-2, with D tentatively TRBD1 (5 bases). Deletions cut 2 bases from V and 4 bases from J, with 17 bases between. CDR1 is LGHNA, CDR2 YNFKEQ, per germline. The CDR3 extends over 16 amino acids. CDR3 sequence: CASSQLSGDGGYGYTF. CDR3 in DNA: TGTGCCAGCAGCCAACTTTCGGGGGACGGCGGCTATGGCTACACCTTC.

This chain uses TRBV6-5 with TRBJ2-7; 7 nucleotides agree with TRBD1. CDR1 MNHEY and CDR2 SVGAGI come from the germline V gene. With 2 bases clipped from V and 1 base from J, the junction kept 2 bases outside the gene matches. The CDR3 totals 14 residues. The CDR3 is CASSYMGQSYEQYF. Written as DNA, the CDR3 is TGTGCCAGCAGTTACATGGGACAGTCCTACGAGCAGTACTTC.

This clone was detected once. The chain links TRBV2 to TRBJ2-2, with 7 bases identical to TRBD1. The V gene end was trimmed by 5 bases and the J gene end by 7 bases; junction bases not matched to a gene: 10. Germline-derived CDR1 and CDR2 are SNHLY and FYNNEI. The CDR3 has 15 amino acids. The CDR3 spells CASSSEDRFFGELFF. Here the CDR3 DNA reads TGTGCCAGCAGTTCCGAGGACAGGTTTTTCGGGGAGCTGTTTTTT.

The chain links TRBV6-5 to TRBJ1-2; maybe TRBD1 (5 bases). Deletions cut 6 bases from V and 5 bases from J, with 13 bases between. Germline CDR1 reads MNHEY; CDR2 reads SVGAGI. This CDR3 has 13 residues. The CDR3 is CASRGTEGYGYTF. DNA for the CDR3: TGTGCCAGCAGAGGGACGGAGGGATATGGCTACACCTTC.

This CDR3 is CATSRESRAGNTIYF. The CDR3 nucleotides read TGTGCCACCAGCAGAGAATCCAGGGCTGGAAACACCATATATTTT. V usage is TRBV15 and J usage is TRBJ1-3, with D perhaps TRBD1 (5 bases). The CDR3 is 15 residues long. The V and J ends lost 0 bases and 2 bases respectively, with 8 bases between them. CDR1 and CDR2 (germline): LNHNV, YYDKDF (reference sequence).

The V gene is TRBV5-1, the J gene TRBJ2-1, with TRBD2 matching over 7 bases. The CDR3 totals 14 residues. Trimming cost V 7 bases and J 4 bases; bases outside gene matches: 8. Germline assignment: CDR1 SGHRS and CDR2 YFSETQ. DNA of the CDR3: TGCGCCAGCGCTCTAGCGGAACATTACAATGAGCAGTTCTTC. Protein sequence: CASALAEHYNEQFF.

J is TRBJ2-7 and V is TRBV5-5; 8 bases match TRBD1. Trimming took 7 bases from V and 6 from J; bases not matched to a gene: 12. Germline V gene lookup returns CDR1 SGHKS and CDR2 YYEKEE (reference sequence). The CDR3 has 14 residues. The CDR3 nucleotides are TGTGCCAGCTCCCCTGGGGCAGGGGGCGGCGAGCAGTACTTC. Translation gives CASSPGAGGGEQYF.

The rearrangement uses TRBV7-9 and TRBJ1-5; D uncertain. Germline V gives CDR1 SEHNR, CDR2 FQNEAQ (reference sequence). The CDR3 totals 12 residues. Trimming took off 3 bases at V and 7 bases at J, with 7 bases between the two ends. DNA of the CDR3: TGTGCCAGCAGCTTCGGAGGGCAGCCCCAGCATTTT. It encodes CASSFGGQPQHF.

The chain employs TRBV30 and TRBJ1-6, with 9 nucleotides matching TRBD1. The V gene end was trimmed by 4 bases and the J gene end by 6 bases; junction bases not matched to a gene: 7. The CDR3 is 15 amino acids. CDR1 GTSNPN and CDR2 SVGIG come from the germline V gene (reference sequence). CDR3 protein: CAWNRDRVINSPLHF. CDR3 in DNA: TGTGCCTGGAACCGGGACAGGGTGATTAATTCACCCCTCCACTTT.